Listed below are T cell receptor beta chains from one sample, sequenced in a study of blood T cell repertoires in COVID-19. Here immunoSEQ multiplex PCR was the method, and the copy in TCRdb shows in-frame clones only, minus some. The sample contains about 84,000 clones, 83% of which appear only once. Sequencing was performed on peripheral blood. The receptors come from a woman at least 80 years old with acute or convalescent COVID-19. The CDR3 runs from the conserved cysteine through the conserved F or W. The order of the fields is V gene, D gene, CDR3 length, J gene, clone size, CDR3 DNA, CDR3 protein. The D gene is left open where the match is weak. Size is stated for part of the rows, as once, few or many counts, or as a class when the clone is expanded.

TRBV4-3	TRBD2	18	TRBJ2-2	.	TGCGCCAGCAGCCAACCCGGACTAGCGGGAAGTGGTACCGGGGAGCTGTTTTTT	CASSQPGLAGSGTGELFF
TRBV3-1/TRBV3-2	TRBD1	14	TRBJ2-7	.	TGTGCCAGCAGCCAAATGACAGGGCCCCACGAGCAGTACTTC	CASSQMTGPHEQYF
TRBV19	TRBD1	14	TRBJ2-3	.	TGTGCCAGTAAGACAGGGGAAAGCACAGATACGCAGTATTTT	CASKTGESTDTQYF
TRBV6-1	TRBD1	15	TRBJ2-5	.	TGTGCCAGCAGTGAGAGACAGGGGGCTCAAGAGACCCAGTACTTC	CASSERQGAQETQYF
TRBV18	TRBD1	15	TRBJ2-3	.	TGTGCCAGCTCAGGGACCAGACAGGGAACAGATACGCAGTATTTT	CASSGTRQGTDTQYF
TRBV5-1	TRBD1	14	TRBJ2-2	.	TGCGCCAGCAGCTCCGAGGGGGCCATCGGGGAGCTGTTTTTT	CASSSEGAIGELFF
TRBV18	TRBD2	16	TRBJ2-3	.	TGTGCCAGCTCACCACCGGGACTAGCTCGCACAGATACGCAGTATTTT	CASSPPGLARTDTQYF
TRBV27	TRBD2	15	TRBJ2-1	.	TGTGCCAGCAGTTCCGACGGGACTAGAGGCAATGAGCAGTTCTTC	CASSSDGTRGNEQFF
TRBV15	TRBD1	14	TRBJ2-3	.	TGTGCCACTTCAGGGGGACGGGGCACAGATACGCAGTATTTT	CATSGGRGTDTQYF
TRBV6-2/TRBV6-3	TRBD2	15	TRBJ2-5	.	TGTGCCAGCAGTGATCCCGGGACTACCCAAGAGACCCAGTACTTC	CASSDPGTTQETQYF
TRBV7-8	TRBD1	16	TRBJ1-5	once	TGTGCCAGCAGCTTAAGAGGACAGGGTATCAATCAGCCCCAGCATTTT	CASSLRGQGINQPQHF
TRBV10-3	TRBD2	16	TRBJ2-7	once	TGTGCCATCAGGGGGACTAGCGGGAGAGTGTGGTACGAGCAGTACTTC	CAIRGTSGRVWYEQYF
TRBV24-1	.	12	TRBJ1-1	.	TGTGCCACCAGTGTTACAGGGACTGAAGCTTTCTTT	CATSVTGTEAFF
TRBV11-3	TRBD2	13	TRBJ2-7	.	TGTGCCAGCAGCTTAGCGGGGGGGCACGAGCAGTACTTC	CASSLAGGHEQYF
TRBV29-1	.	14	TRBJ2-7	.	TGCAGCGTCCTTCTAGCGGACAGCTCCTACGAGCAGTACTTC	CSVLLADSSYEQYF
TRBV24-1	TRBD2	15	TRBJ2-1	.	TGTGCCACCAGTGATTTGGCTAGCGGGAGTAATGAGCAGTTCTTC	CATSDLASGSNEQFF
TRBV29-1	TRBD2	14	TRBJ2-7	.	TGCAGCGTTGTCTGGACTAGCGGATCCTACGAGCAGTACTTC	CSVVWTSGSYEQYF
TRBV27	TRBD2	15	TRBJ2-1	.	TGTGCCAGCAGTCGTCTAGCGGGAGTAACCAATGAGCAGTTCTTC	CASSRLAGVTNEQFF
TRBV5-4	TRBD2	16	TRBJ2-1	.	TGTGCCAGCAGCTCCCCGACTAGCGGGAGTTTGGATGAGCAGTTCTTC	CASSSPTSGSLDEQFF
TRBV15	.	16	TRBJ1-5	.	TGTGCCACCAGCAGAGATTGGGGCCAGGGGAGTCAGCCCCAGCATTTT	CATSRDWGQGSQPQHF
TRBV18	.	15	TRBJ2-3	.	TGTGCCAGCTCTCAAACAGGCTCTAGCACAGATACGCAGTATTTT	CASSQTGSSTDTQYF
TRBV7-3	.	14	TRBJ2-3	.	TGTGCCACCTCGAGGGGGGGCGGCACAGATACGCAGTATTTT	CATSRGGGTDTQYF
TRBV28	.	12	TRBJ1-4	.	TGTGCCAGCGGTAGACTGAATGAAAAACTGTTTTTT	CASGRLNEKLFF
TRBV10-2	.	12	TRBJ2-7	.	TGCGCCAGCTGGGGCGGTACCTACGAGCAGTACTTC	CASWGGTYEQYF
TRBV7-2	TRBD2	16	TRBJ2-7	.	TGTGCCAGCAGCTTAGGGGGACTAGCGGGAGCCTACGAGCAGTACTTC	CASSLGGLAGAYEQYF
TRBV6-1	TRBD1	18	TRBJ1-2	.	TGTGCCAGCAGTGGACAGGGCGAAGCTTCGAAGAACCTCTATGGCTACACCTTC	CASSGQGEASKNLYGYTF
TRBV3-1/TRBV3-2	.	14	TRBJ2-1	.	TGTGCCAGCAGCCAAATGCGTGCCAACAATGAGCAGTTCTTC	CASSQMRANNEQFF
TRBV18	.	14	TRBJ2-3	.	TGTGCCAGCTCACCAATGGGGGCGGGAGATACGCAGTATTTT	CASSPMGAGDTQYF
TRBV12-3/TRBV12-4	.	13	TRBJ2-1	.	TGTGCCAGCAGTTTTGGGTGGACATATGAGCAGTTCTTC	CASSFGWTYEQFF